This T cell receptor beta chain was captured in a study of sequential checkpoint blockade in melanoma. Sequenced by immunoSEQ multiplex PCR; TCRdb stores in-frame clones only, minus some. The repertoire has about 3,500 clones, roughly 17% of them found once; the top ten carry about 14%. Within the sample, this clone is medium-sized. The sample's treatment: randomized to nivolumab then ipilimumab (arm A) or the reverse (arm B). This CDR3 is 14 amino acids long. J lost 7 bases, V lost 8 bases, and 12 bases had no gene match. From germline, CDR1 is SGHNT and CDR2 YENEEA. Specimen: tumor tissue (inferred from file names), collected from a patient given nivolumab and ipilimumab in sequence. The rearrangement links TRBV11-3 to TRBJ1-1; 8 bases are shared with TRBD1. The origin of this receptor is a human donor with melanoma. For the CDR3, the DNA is TGTGCCAGCTCGAGCGCGGACAGGGCGCTTGAAGCTTTCTTT. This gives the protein CASSSADRALEAFF.